This entry describes one T cell receptor beta chain. TCRdb itself ran the RT-PCR reads through MiXCR, one entry per CDR3 protein. The table lists about 680,000 distinct CDR3 sequences, approximately 15% of them singletons. Germline V lookup: CDR1 KGHSH, CDR2 LQKENI. This CDR3 has 16 amino acids. The ends lost 3 bases at V and 4 bases at J; junction bases unmatched: 7. This chain joins TRBV18 and TRBJ2-2; the match to TRBD1 covers 8 bases. The sequencing sample was made of memory CD4+ T cells from blood. The sequence came from a female donor in good health, serving as a healthy control. The CDR3 spells CASSPQPGQATGELFF. The CDR3 nucleotides are TGTGCCAGCTCACCGCAACCGGGACAGGCCACCGGGGAGCTGTTTTTT.